One sample yielded the 5 T cell receptor beta chains listed below, sequenced in a study of shared clonotypes between healthy human individuals. Libraries were prepared by immunoSEQ multiplex PCR; TCRdb keeps only in-frame clonotypes and omits some of them. The profile shows more than 2,000,000 clones, more than 85% of them singletons. The sample was naive CD4+ T cells from PBMCs. Regarding subset: CD45RA+ positively selected. The receptors derive from a man younger than 35 in good health. Some clones in this sample may be carry-over from other donors' samples.

With regard to this clone: Other DNA sequences from this sample encode an identical CDR3 as well. The chain joins TRBV18 to TRBJ2-3; no firm D call. CDR3 length equals 13 residues. V was cut by 0 bases and J by 3 bases, with 4 bases left in between. Per germline, CDR1 KGHSH and CDR2 LQKENI. The CDR3, as DNA: TGTGCCAGCTCACCACCTTCGACAGATACGCAGTATTTT. Its translation is CASSPPSTDTQYF.

The table lists this clone with a count of one. This chain uses TRBV5-4 with TRBJ2-7, with 10 bases fitting TRBD1. The CDR3 spans 15 residues. The germline V gene encodes CDR1 SGHNT and CDR2 YYREEE (reference sequence). V was clipped by 0 bases and J by 2 bases; unmatched bases: 2. The CDR3 is CASSLGQGAPYEQYF. DNA of the CDR3: TGTGCCAGCAGCTTGGGACAGGGGGCCCCCTACGAGCAGTACTTC.

The chain combines TRBV5-1 with TRBJ2-3; D is ambiguous. There are 16 residues in the CDR3. Trimming shortened V by 4 bases and J by 0 bases, and 15 bases separated the two germline ends. Germline V gene sequence: CDR1 SGHRS, CDR2 YFSETQ. The CDR3 DNA follows: TGCGCCAGCAGCCCCCCCCGAACGCAGAGCACAGATACGCAGTATTTT. Its protein is CASSPPRTQSTDTQYF.

V and J are TRBV5-1 and TRBJ2-5, with 8 bases aligning to TRBD2. The CDR3 is made up of 21 amino acids. V lost 0 bases, J lost 0 bases, and 19 bases stayed unmatched. Per germline, CDR1 SGHRS and CDR2 YFSETQ. The CDR3 DNA is TGCGCCAGCAGCTTGGGGTTCCAGGGGAAAAGGGCTAGCGGGTACCAAGAGACCCAGTACTTC. Protein sequence: CASSLGFQGKRASGYQETQYF.

The chain links TRBV5-1 to TRBJ2-3; 9 nucleotides line up with TRBD2. The V gene's germline CDR1 is SGHRS and CDR2 YFSETQ. This CDR3 spans 16 amino acids. J was trimmed by 0 bases and V by 4 bases; bases with no gene match: 6. The CDR3 sequence: CASSAITSGSTDTQYF. The CDR3 nucleotides read TGCGCCAGCAGCGCCATTACTAGCGGGAGCACAGATACGCAGTATTTT.